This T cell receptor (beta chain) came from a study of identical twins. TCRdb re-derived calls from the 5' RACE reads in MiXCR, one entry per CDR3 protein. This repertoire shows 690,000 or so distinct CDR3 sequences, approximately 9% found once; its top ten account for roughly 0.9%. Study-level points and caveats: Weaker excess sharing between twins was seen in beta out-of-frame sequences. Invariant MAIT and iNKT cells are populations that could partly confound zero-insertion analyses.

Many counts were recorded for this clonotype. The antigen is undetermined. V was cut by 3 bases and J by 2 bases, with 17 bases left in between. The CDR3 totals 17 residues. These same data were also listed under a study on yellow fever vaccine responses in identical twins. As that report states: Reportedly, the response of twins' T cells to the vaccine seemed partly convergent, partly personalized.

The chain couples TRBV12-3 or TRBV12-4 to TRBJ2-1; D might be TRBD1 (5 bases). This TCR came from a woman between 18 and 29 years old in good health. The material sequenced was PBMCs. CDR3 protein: CASSFEVQGTPYNEQFF. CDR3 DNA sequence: TGTGCCAGCAGTTTTGAGGTCCAGGGTACGCCCTACAATGAGCAGTTCTTC.